The 21 T cell receptor beta chains below all came from one sample that was sequenced in a study of T cells expressing NK-cell markers. TCRdb reworked the 5' RACE reads into one entry per CDR3 protein, no DNA. This sample's table has about 260,000 distinct CDR3 sequences. The sample taken for sequencing was blood T cells: a sorted CD56 or NKG2C T cell subset, CD4+ or CD8+ T cells, or bulk PBMC T cells (not recorded which). Receptors originate from a young man in good health.

J is TRBJ1-2 and V is TRBV7-2. The CDR3 is made up of 15 amino acids. Per the germline V gene, CDR1 is SGHTA and CDR2 is FQGNSA. CDR3 loop: CASSLSGRVNYGYTF.

The rearrangement links TRBV20-1 to TRBJ1-2. Germline V CDR1 and CDR2: DFQATT, SNEGSKA (reference sequence). CDR3 length: 14 residues. The CDR3 protein is CSARRRTAAYGYTF.

The chain is built from TRBV12-3 or TRBV12-4 and TRBJ2-2; with no DNA, the TCRdb D assignment of TRBD2 cannot be verified. The CDR3 covers 15 residues. The CDR3 loop is CASRPTRRSTGELFF.

The chain couples TRBV4-2 to TRBJ2-1. The CDR3 loop spans 11 amino acids. CDR1 LGHNA and CDR2 YNFKEQ come from the germline V gene. The CDR3 spells CASSHEAEQFF.

The rearrangement links TRBV30 to TRBJ2-6; the D call from TCRdb, TRBD1, cannot be confirmed without DNA. CDR1 is GTSNPN and CDR2 is SVGIG in the germline V gene (reference sequence). The CDR3 contains 16 residues. The CDR3 spells CAWTGTGGSGANVLTF.

The chain couples TRBV14 to TRBJ1-4; TCRdb picks TRBD1, but there is no DNA to check that call. The CDR3 covers 15 residues. Germline V lookup: CDR1 SGHDN, CDR2 FVKESK. The CDR3 spells CASSLRTGGEEKLFF.

This sequence joins TRBV20-1 and TRBJ1-1. The germline CDR1 and CDR2 sequences are DFQATT and SNEGSKA (reference sequence). CDR3 length: 11 amino acids. This CDR3 reads CSALNNAEAFF.

The chain has TRBV18 and TRBJ1-1. Germline V CDR1 and CDR2: KGHSH, LQKENI. The CDR3 runs 15 residues. The CDR3 sequence: CASSTIIVPNTEAFF.

The rearrangement uses TRBV4-3 and TRBJ2-4; TCRdb reports TRBD1, a call that lacks DNA to check it against. Per the germline V gene, CDR1 is LGHNA and CDR2 is YSLEER. The CDR3 loop spans 15 amino acids. CDR3 in amino acids: CASSQDRRGINIQYF.

This chain connects TRBV19 to TRBJ2-1; without DNA, the TCRdb call of TRBD2 cannot be checked. The CDR3 sequence is 18 residues long. From germline, CDR1 is LNHDA and CDR2 SQIVND (reference sequence). The CDR3 spells CASSTGLAGGPSYNEQFF.

The chain has TRBV4-3 and TRBJ2-5; TCRdb's D call, TRBD2, is unchecked because there is no DNA. The CDR3 has 15 residues. Germline V CDR1 and CDR2: LGHNA, YSLEER. The CDR3 sequence: CASSRRPGLQETQYF.

This chain uses TRBV6-1 with TRBJ1-1; TCRdb picks TRBD1, but there is no DNA to check that call. Looked up from germline, CDR1 is MNHNS and CDR2 is SASEGT. CDR3 size: 14 residues. CDR3 amino acids: CASSAGQMNTEAFF.

The chain is built from TRBV5-1 and TRBJ2-1; with no DNA, the TCRdb D assignment of TRBD2 cannot be verified. CDR1 is SGHRS and CDR2 is YFSETQ in the germline V gene. The CDR3 is made up of 16 amino acids. CDR3 sequence: CASSLVGRLGYNEQFF.

J is TRBJ2-5 and V is TRBV12-3 or TRBV12-4. This CDR3 is 11 amino acids long. CDR3 sequence: CASMAVETQYF.

The rearrangement uses TRBV7-9 and TRBJ2-3. Germline loops: CDR1 SEHNR, CDR2 FQNEAQ (reference sequence). The CDR3 contains 14 residues. The CDR3 loop reads CASSLESLPDTQYF.

The genes are TRBV29-1 and TRBJ2-7; TCRdb gives TRBD1 as the D gene, but with no DNA this cannot be confirmed. Germline CDR1 reads SQVTM; CDR2 reads ANQGSEA. This CDR3 is 11 amino acids long. The CDR3: CSVGNTYEQYF.

V and J are TRBV10-2 and TRBJ2-1. This CDR3 spans 14 amino acids. CDR1 is WSHSY and CDR2 is SAAADI in the germline V gene. The chain's CDR3 is CASTASESYNEQFF.

The CDR3 spells CSVGGLAGDREQFF. The chain is built from TRBV29-1 and TRBJ2-1; lacking DNA, the TRBD2 call made by TCRdb goes unchecked. Germline CDR1 and CDR2: SQVTM and ANQGSEA. This CDR3 contains 14 residues.

The V gene is TRBV6-5, the J gene TRBJ2-3; the D call of TRBD1 rests on TCRdb alone, since no DNA is present to check it. CDR3 length: 18 amino acids. Germline lookup yields CDR1 MNHEY and CDR2 SVGAGI. CDR3: CASSYSPGQGGGTDTQYF.

The rearrangement links TRBV12-3 or TRBV12-4 to TRBJ2-5; without DNA, the TCRdb call of TRBD2 cannot be checked. The CDR3 is made up of 16 amino acids. CDR3 in amino acids: CASSFLAGGGQETQYF.

This chain joins TRBV28 and TRBJ2-1; the D call from TCRdb, TRBD1, cannot be confirmed without DNA. The CDR3 extends over 15 amino acids. Germline values: CDR1 MDHEN, CDR2 SYDVKM. The CDR3 loop is CASSPRGTSNNEQFF.